The rows below give T cell receptor beta chains drawn from one sample of a study of blood T cell repertoires in COVID-19. Data came from immunoSEQ multiplex PCR; TCRdb stores just in-frame clones and leaves some out. The table includes approximately 98,000 clones, around 80% detected once. Sample: peripheral blood. These receptor sequences come from a man aged 80 or over with acute or convalescent COVID-19. Each CDR3 is given with its conserved first and last residue. The order of the fields is J gene, clone size, D gene, V gene, CDR3 DNA, CDR3 protein. The D gene is left open where the match is weak. Size is omitted from some rows. Given values are once, few, many or a class for expanded clones.

>TRBJ2-1|.|TRBD2|TRBV7-8
TGTGCCAGCATCAGACTAGCGGGTGCTTCCTACAATGAGCAGTTCTTC
CASIRLAGASYNEQFF
>TRBJ2-7|.|.|TRBV3-1/TRBV3-2
TGTGCCAGCAGCCAAGATTGGACAGCCGAGCAGTACTTC
CASSQDWTAEQYF
>TRBJ2-5|.|.|TRBV7-9
TGTGCCAGCAGCTTAGCCTATCAAGAGACCCAGTACTTC
CASSLAYQETQYF
>TRBJ1-1|.|TRBD1|TRBV3-1/TRBV3-2
TGTGCCAGCACCTACAGGGGAAGGGGGACTGAAGCTTTCTTT
CASTYRGRGTEAFF
>TRBJ1-1|.|.|TRBV30
TGTGCCTGGAGCTTTGGGCCAGGGGCTTTCTTT
CAWSFGPGAFF
>TRBJ2-3|.|.|TRBV5-1
TGCGCCAGCATGGATGGCGGCGCAGATACGCAGTATTTT
CASMDGGADTQYF
>TRBJ1-1|once|.|TRBV11-2
TGTGCCAGCAGCTCTCAGTTGAACACTGAAGCTTTCTTT
CASSSQLNTEAFF
>TRBJ2-7|.|.|TRBV3-1/TRBV3-2
TGTGCCAGCAGCCATTTGCGGGGCGTGCAGACCTACGAGCAGTACTTC
CASSHLRGVQTYEQYF
>TRBJ2-5|once|.|TRBV27
TGTGCCAGCAGTAGGACAACCCTTGGCGGGGTCTGGGAGACCCAGTACTTC
CASSRTTLGGVWETQYF
>TRBJ2-3|once|TRBD2|TRBV5-6
TGTGCCAGCAGCTTGGCTAGCGGGAGTTTCGATACGCAGTATTTT
CASSLASGSFDTQYF
>TRBJ2-7|many|.|TRBV21-1
TGTGCCAGCAGCACTAGGCCGGGACAGGGAGCGTCGGAGCAGTACTTC
CASSTRPGQGASEQYF
>TRBJ1-2|.|.|TRBV21-1
TGTGCCAGCAGCAACCGAGGACAGGGGGCACCTAACTATGGCTACACCTTC
CASSNRGQGAPNYGYTF
>TRBJ2-1|.|TRBD1|TRBV9
TGTGCCAGCAGCCCGCGGGACAGGGCCTACAATGAGCAGTTCTTC
CASSPRDRAYNEQFF
>TRBJ1-1|.|TRBD1|TRBV19
TGTGCCAGTACCGCGGACAGGGCGGGGTTGAACACTGAAGCTTTCTTT
CASTADRAGLNTEAFF
>TRBJ1-6|.|.|TRBV28
TGTGCCAGCATCCGGGGAGGGGTAGGTTCACCCCTCCACTTT
CASIRGGVGSPLHF
>TRBJ1-2|.|.|TRBV7-2
TGTGCCAGCAGCCCTCCGGGCTATGGCTACACCTTC
CASSPPGYGYTF
>TRBJ1-5|.|TRBD1|TRBV6-2/TRBV6-3
TGTGCCAGCAGTGGACCGGGACAGCTCTCGTGGGGGGGCAATCAGCCCCAGCATTTT
CASSGPGQLSWGGNQPQHF
>TRBJ1-6|.|TRBD1|TRBV27
TGTGCCAGCCTTCGGTCGGGACAGAAAAATTCACCCCTCCACTTT
CASLRSGQKNSPLHF
>TRBJ1-5|.|TRBD1|TRBV30
TGTGCCTGGAGTGAAGACAGGGGGGGCAATCAGCCCCAGCATTTT
CAWSEDRGGNQPQHF
>TRBJ2-2|.|TRBD1|TRBV18
TGTGCCAGCTCACTTTCCGGGACAGGCAACACCGGGGAGCTGTTTTTT
CASSLSGTGNTGELFF
>TRBJ1-2|.|.|TRBV21-1
TGTGCCAGCAGCAAAGGTCCGAGCAGATCAGGCTATGGCTACACCTTC
CASSKGPSRSGYGYTF
>TRBJ2-1|.|TRBD2|TRBV7-2
TGTGCCAGCAGTCGGATAGCGGGATCCTACAATGAGCAGTTCTTC
CASSRIAGSYNEQFF
>TRBJ2-7|.|TRBD1|TRBV5-1
TGCGCCAGCAGCGCCGGACAGGGGTCTATAGACGAGCAGTACTTC
CASSAGQGSIDEQYF
>TRBJ2-3|few|TRBD1|TRBV14
TGTGCCAGCAGCTTGCGACAGGGGAGCACAGATACGCAGTATTTT
CASSLRQGSTDTQYF
>TRBJ1-1|.|.|TRBV7-9
TGTGCCAGCAGCCTAAGCGGGGGATTGACTGAAGCTTTCTTT
CASSLSGGLTEAFF
>TRBJ2-7|.|.|TRBV5-4
TGTGCCAGCAGCTCCGACAGTAGTCCTTCCTACGAGCAGTACTTC
CASSSDSSPSYEQYF